This TCR beta chain was recovered during a study of blood T cells in healthy people across ages. As for the study in general: Template switching recovered approximately one barcoded beta molecule for every two T cells.

A remark on this clonotype: Its target is unknown.

Whole-study results and caveats: It was the long-lived donors that had more naive CD4+ cells and higher diversity than aged donors.

Then a second PCR, running roughly 7 to 11 cycles, was carried out with a sample-barcoded 5' primer and a J-beta primer mix. Tagging of each cDNA molecule was performed by a template-switch adaptor with 12 random nucleotides. Paired-end reads containing CDR3 totaled no fewer than 2.5 million for each sample. TCRdb independently ran MiXCR on the 5' RACE reads; one entry per CDR3 protein. Of hundreds of thousands of distinct CDR3 sequences listed, over 45% are singletons. Sequences were obtained from blood. The sequence was obtained from a woman aged 60-75 years in good health.

The CDR3 protein is CASSYPLGQGADEQFF. As DNA, the CDR3 is TGTGCCAGCAGTTATCCTCTCGGACAGGGGGCAGATGAGCAGTTCTTC. This sequence joins TRBV6-6 and TRBJ2-1, with TRBD1 identical over 11 bases. The CDR3 totals 16 residues. Looked up from germline, CDR1 is MNHNY and CDR2 is SVGAGI (reference sequence). J lost 8 bases, V lost 3 bases, and 9 bases had no gene match.